This T cell receptor beta chain appears in the sequencing data of a study of blood T cell repertoires in COVID-19. Study context: The United States, Italy and Spain supplied acute and convalescent COVID-19 samples.

The V segment lost 8 bases and the J segment 7 bases; nucleotides outside the gene matches: 9. The CDR3 length is 14 residues. CDR1 is GTSNPN and CDR2 is SVGIG in the germline V gene (reference sequence). Data came from immunoSEQ multiplex PCR; TCRdb stores just in-frame clones and leaves some out. The table records more than 60,000 clones, around 80% of them present only once. This clone was detected only once. The sample was peripheral blood. The genes are TRBV30 and TRBJ1-6; TRBD1 matches at 9 bases. This clonotype was obtained from a man between 45 and 60 years old with COVID-19, enrolled during active disease. In nucleotides, the CDR3 is TGTGCCCGAACCGACAGGGGGTGGAATTCACCCCTCCACTTT. This sequence encodes CARTDRGWNSPLHF. Variable domain in full (rest from reference TRBV30 and TRBJ1-6): SQTIHQWPATLVQPVGSPLSLECTVEGTSNPNLYWYRQAAGRGLQLLFYSVGIGQISSEVPQNLSASRPQDRQFILSSKKLLLSDSGFYLCARTDRGWNSPLHFGNGTRLTVT.